This T cell receptor (beta chain) was sequenced during a study of shared clonotypes between healthy human individuals. Across the study: With ages of 18 to 49, the donors were two women and a few men.

Study findings and constraints: It was anticipated that sequencing depth would influence how many clonotypes donors shared. Sorted-subset sequencing, rarefaction showed, was incomplete despite large depth.

The data were produced by immunoSEQ multiplex PCR, yet TCRdb's version contains in-frame clones alone and is incomplete. There are millions of clones in the sample; roughly 93% occur only once, and 0.3% to 0.4% lies in the top ten. The sample holds one count of this clone. The antigen remains undetermined. Sequenced: naive CD4+ T cells from PBMCs. Subset of the sample: CD45RA+ positively selected. The TCR sequence derives from a man aged 18 to 35 in good health. Some clones in this sample may be carry-over from other donors' samples.

The chain's CDR3 is CASSQREGRTGELFF. The DNA for the CDR3 is TGTGCCAGCAGCCAGCGGGAGGGCCGAACCGGGGAGCTGTTTTTT. This chain joins TRBV7-9 and TRBJ2-2; 10 bases align to TRBD2. Germline CDR1 is SEHNR and CDR2 is FQNEAQ (reference sequence). This CDR3 spans 15 amino acids. V dropped 5 bases and J dropped 5; count of bases not matched to a gene: 5.